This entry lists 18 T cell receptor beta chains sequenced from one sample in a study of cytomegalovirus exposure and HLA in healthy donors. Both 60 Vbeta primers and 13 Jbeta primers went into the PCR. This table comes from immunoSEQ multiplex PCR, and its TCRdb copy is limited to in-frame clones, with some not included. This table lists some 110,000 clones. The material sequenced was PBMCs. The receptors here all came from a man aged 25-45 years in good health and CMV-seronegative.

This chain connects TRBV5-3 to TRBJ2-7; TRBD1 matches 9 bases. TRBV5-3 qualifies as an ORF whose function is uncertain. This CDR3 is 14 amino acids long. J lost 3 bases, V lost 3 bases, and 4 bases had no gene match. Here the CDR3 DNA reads TGTGCCAGAAGCTGGGACAGGGAAGTCTACGAGCAGTACTTC. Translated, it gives CARSWDREVYEQYF.

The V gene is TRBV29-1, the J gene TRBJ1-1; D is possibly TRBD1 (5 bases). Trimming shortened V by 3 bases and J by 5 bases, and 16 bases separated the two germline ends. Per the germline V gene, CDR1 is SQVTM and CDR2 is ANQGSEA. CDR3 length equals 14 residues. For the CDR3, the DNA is TGCAGCGTTGAGAGGGGAGGGAAGAATACTGAAGCTTTCTTT. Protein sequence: CSVERGGKNTEAFF.

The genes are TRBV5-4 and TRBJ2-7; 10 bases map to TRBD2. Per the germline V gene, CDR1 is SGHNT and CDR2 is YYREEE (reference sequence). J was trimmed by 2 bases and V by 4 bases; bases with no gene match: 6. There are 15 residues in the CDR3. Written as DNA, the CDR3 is TGTGCCAGCAGCCCCGCTAGCGGGGGTCCCTACGAGCAGTACTTC. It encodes CASSPASGGPYEQYF.

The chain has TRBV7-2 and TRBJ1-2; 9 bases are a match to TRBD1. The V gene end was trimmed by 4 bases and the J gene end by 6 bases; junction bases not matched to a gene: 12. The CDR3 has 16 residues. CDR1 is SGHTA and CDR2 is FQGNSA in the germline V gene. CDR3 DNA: TGTGCCAGCAGCTCAGACCCCGGGGACAGGGCCCATGGCTACACCTTC. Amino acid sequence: CASSSDPGDRAHGYTF.

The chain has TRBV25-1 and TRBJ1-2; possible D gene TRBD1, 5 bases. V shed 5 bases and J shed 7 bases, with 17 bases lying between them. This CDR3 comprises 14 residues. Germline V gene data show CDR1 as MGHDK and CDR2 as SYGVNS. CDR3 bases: TGTGCCAGCAGTCCCCTGGGGCCGTCGAGTGGCTACACCTTC. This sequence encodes CASSPLGPSSGYTF.

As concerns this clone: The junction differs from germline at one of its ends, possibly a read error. The CDR3 bases are TGTGCCAGCAGCTTCTTACAGGGGCACACCGGGAAGCTGTTTTTT. Encoded protein: CASSFLQGHTGKLFF. The chain couples TRBV7-9 to TRBJ2-2, with 7 bases matching TRBD1. This CDR3 comprises 15 residues. Germline V lookup: CDR1 SEHNR, CDR2 FQNEAQ (reference sequence).

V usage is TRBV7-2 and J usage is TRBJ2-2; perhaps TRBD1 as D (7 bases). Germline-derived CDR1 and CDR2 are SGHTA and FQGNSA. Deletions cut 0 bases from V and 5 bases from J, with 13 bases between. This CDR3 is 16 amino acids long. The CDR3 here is CASSLAAGGKTGELFF. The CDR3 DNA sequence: TGTGCCAGCAGCTTAGCGGCAGGGGGGAAAACCGGGGAGCTGTTTTTT.

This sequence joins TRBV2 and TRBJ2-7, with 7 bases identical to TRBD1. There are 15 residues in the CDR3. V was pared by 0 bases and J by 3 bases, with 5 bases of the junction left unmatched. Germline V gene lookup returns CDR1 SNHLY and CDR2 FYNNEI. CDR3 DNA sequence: TGTGCCAGCAGTGAAGCTCTCCCAGGGGGCTACGAGCAGTACTTC. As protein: CASSEALPGGYEQYF.

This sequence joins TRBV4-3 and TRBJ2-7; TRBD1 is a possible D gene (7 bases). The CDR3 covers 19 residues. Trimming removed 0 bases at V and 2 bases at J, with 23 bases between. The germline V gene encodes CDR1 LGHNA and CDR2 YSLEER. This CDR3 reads CASSQDGGRGRFETYEQYF. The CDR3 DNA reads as TGCGCCAGCAGCCAAGATGGTGGCAGGGGGAGGTTTGAGACCTACGAGCAGTACTTC.

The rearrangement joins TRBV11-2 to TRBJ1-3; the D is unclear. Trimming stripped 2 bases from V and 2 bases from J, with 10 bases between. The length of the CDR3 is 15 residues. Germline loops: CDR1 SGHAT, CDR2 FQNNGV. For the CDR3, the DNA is TGTGCCAGCAGCTTAAGTCAGAAGACTGGAAACACCATATATTTT. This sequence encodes CASSLSQKTGNTIYF.

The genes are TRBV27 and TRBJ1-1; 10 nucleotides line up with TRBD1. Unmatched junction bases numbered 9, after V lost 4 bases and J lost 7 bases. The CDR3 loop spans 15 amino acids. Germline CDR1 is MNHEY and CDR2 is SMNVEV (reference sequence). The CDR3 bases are TGTGCCAGCAGTTCGTTGACAGGGGGCCACGTTGAAGCTTTCTTT. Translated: CASSSLTGGHVEAFF.

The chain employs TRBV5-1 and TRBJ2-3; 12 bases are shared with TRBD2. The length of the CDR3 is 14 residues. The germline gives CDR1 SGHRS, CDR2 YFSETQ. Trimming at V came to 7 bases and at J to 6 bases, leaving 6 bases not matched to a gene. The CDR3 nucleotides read TGCGCCAGCTCCTCTAGCGGGGGGGCTGATACGCAGTATTTT. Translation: CASSSSGGADTQYF. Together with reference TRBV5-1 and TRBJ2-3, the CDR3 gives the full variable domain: KAGVTQTPRYLIKTRGQQVTLSCSPISGHRSVSWYQQTPGQGLQFLFEYFSETQRNKGNFPGRFSGRQFSNSRSEMNVSTLELGDSALYLCASSSSGGADTQYFGPGTRLTVL.

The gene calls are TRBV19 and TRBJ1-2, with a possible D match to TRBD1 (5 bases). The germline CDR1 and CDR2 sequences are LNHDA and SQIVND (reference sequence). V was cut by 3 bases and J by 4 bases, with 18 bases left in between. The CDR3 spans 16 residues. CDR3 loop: CASSMARRGTGYGYTF. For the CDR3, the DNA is TGTGCCAGTAGTATGGCCAGACGGGGGACGGGCTATGGCTACACCTTC.

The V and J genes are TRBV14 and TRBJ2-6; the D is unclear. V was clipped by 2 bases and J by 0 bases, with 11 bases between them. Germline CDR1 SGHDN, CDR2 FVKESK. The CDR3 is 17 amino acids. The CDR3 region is CASSQFLGISGANVLTF. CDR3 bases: TGTGCCAGCAGCCAATTTCTAGGCATCTCTGGGGCCAACGTCCTGACTTTC.

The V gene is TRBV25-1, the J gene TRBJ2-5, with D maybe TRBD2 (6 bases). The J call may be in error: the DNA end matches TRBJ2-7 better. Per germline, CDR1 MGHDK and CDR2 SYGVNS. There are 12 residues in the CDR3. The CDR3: CAPPGGEDEQYF. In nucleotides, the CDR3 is TGTGCCCCTCCCGGTGGGGAGGACGAGCAGTACTTC.

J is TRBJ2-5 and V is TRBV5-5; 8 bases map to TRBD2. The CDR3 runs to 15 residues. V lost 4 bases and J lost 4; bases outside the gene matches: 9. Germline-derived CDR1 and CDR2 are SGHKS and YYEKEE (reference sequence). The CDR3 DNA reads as TGTGCCAGCAGCGATTCTCGGGAGGGTGGAGAGACCCAGTACTTC. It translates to CASSDSREGGETQYF.

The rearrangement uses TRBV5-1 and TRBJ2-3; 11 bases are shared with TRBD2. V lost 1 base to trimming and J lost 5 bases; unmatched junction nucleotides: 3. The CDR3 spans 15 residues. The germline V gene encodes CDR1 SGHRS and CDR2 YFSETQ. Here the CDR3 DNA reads TGCGCCAGCAGCTTGATAGGGACTAGCGGAGATACGCAGTATTTT. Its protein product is CASSLIGTSGDTQYF. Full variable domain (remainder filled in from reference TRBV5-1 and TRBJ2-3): KAGVTQTPRYLIKTRGQQVTLSCSPISGHRSVSWYQQTPGQGLQFLFEYFSETQRNKGNFPGRFSGRQFSNSRSEMNVSTLELGDSALYLCASSLIGTSGDTQYFGPGTRLTVL.

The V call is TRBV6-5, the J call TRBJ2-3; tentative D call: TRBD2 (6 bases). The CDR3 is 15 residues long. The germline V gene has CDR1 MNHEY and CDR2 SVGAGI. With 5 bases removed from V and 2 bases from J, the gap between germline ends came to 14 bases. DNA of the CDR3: TGTGCCAGCAGTCCGCGCGGGGCTCTCACAGATACGCAGTATTTT. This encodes CASSPRGALTDTQYF.